This TCR beta chain is drawn from a study of blood T cell repertoires in COVID-19. About the research overall: PBMCs, B-cell-depleted T cells, or T cells provided the cDNA or gDNA that made up the material.

Trimming cost V 0 bases and J 4 bases, with 9 bases left between them. There are 14 residues in the CDR3. CDR1 and CDR2 (germline): SGDLS, YYNGEE. In the original processing: Reference gene primer amplification gave estimated nucleated cell counts. This table comes from immunoSEQ multiplex PCR, and its TCRdb copy is limited to in-frame clones, with some not included. That table is the source of V, J and clone size, and D and trimming were worked out from the DNA. The sample has around 50,000 clones, around 90% seen once. The V call is TRBV9, the J call TRBJ2-3, with D hard to call. The receptor's source is a man aged 50-59 years with active COVID-19. The sequenced sample was peripheral blood. The CDR3 sequence is CASSVEAESDTQYF. The CDR3 coding sequence is TGTGCCAGCAGCGTAGAGGCGGAATCAGATACGCAGTATTTT.